This entry describes one T cell receptor beta chain. Its antigen remains unidentified. One junction end disagrees with the germline gene, perhaps due to a read error. A modified ARM-PCR protocol with three rounds of nested PCR amplified TCRbeta. Using its own MiXCR run on the multiplex PCR reads, TCRdb lists one record per CDR3 protein. The sample shows roughly 75,000 distinct CDR3 sequences, over 75% of them seen only once. The sample comes from a study of tumor and adjacent non-tumor tissue in lung cancer. Study observations and caveats: In normal lung, the top 100 clones were significantly more dominant than in tumor. Significantly higher TCR diversity was found in tumor than normal lung.

This CDR3 has 11 residues. Germline CDR1 reads SQVTM; CDR2 reads ANQGSEA. No cell sorting was done before RNA was extracted from the tissue. Chemotherapy-naive patients with new lung cancer underwent thoracic surgery in China, August–late 2014. This sequence was found in a woman between 45 and 60 years old with non-small cell lung cancer. The sequenced material came from lung tumor tissue. The V and J genes are TRBV29-1 and TRBJ2-2, with D possibly being TRBD1 (5 bases). The DNA of the CDR3 is TGCAGCGTAGACAGCACCGTGGAGCTGTTTTTT. Translation gives CSVDSTVELFF.